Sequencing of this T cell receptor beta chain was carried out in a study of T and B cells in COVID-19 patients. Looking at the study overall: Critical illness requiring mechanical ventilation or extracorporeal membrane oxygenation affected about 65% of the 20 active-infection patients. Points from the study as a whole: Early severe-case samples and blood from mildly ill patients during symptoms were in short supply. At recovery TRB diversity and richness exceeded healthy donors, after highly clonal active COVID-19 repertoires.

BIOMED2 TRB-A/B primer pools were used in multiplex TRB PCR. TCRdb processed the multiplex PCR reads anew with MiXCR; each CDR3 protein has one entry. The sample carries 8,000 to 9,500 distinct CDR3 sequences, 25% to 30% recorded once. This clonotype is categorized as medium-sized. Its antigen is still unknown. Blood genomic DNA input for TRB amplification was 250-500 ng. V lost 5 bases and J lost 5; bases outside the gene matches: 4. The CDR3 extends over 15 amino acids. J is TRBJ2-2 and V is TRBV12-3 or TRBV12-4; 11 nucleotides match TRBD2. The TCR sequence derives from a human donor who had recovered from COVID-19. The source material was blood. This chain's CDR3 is CASSGTSGSTGELFF. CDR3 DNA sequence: TGTGCCAGCAGTGGGACTAGCGGTTCAACCGGGGAGCTGTTTTTT.